The 17 T cell receptor beta chains given below trace back to one sample, sequenced in a study of cytomegalovirus exposure and HLA in healthy donors. The PCR made use of 60 Vbeta and 13 Jbeta primers. Assay used: immunoSEQ multiplex PCR; TCRdb lists only in-frame clones, some missing. Of 150,000 to 200,000 clones listed, around 82% were seen once; the top ten hold about 0.25%. Specimen: PBMCs. The receptors stem from a boy aged 5-17 years in good health and CMV-seronegative.

The J gene is TRBJ2-3, the V gene TRBV18; tentatively, D is TRBD2 (7 bases). From germline, CDR1 is KGHSH and CDR2 LQKENI. This CDR3 region has 17 residues. Trimming took off 3 bases at V and 2 bases at J, with 18 bases between the two ends. CDR3: CASSPPGWGGNTDTQYF. CDR3 in DNA: TGTGCCAGCTCACCCCCCGGATGGGGGGGCAACACAGATACGCAGTATTTT.

This clone was seen a single time. The chain combines TRBV7-9 with TRBJ1-5, with TRBD1 matching 8 bases. CDR1 and CDR2 (germline): SEHNR, FQNEAQ (reference sequence). The CDR3 length is 15 residues. V lost 5 bases and J lost 4; bases outside the gene matches: 7. CDR3 loop: CASSHLGQGNQPQHF. The CDR3 DNA reads as TGTGCCAGCAGCCATTTAGGACAGGGTAATCAGCCCCAGCATTTT.

V is TRBV28 and J is TRBJ2-7; TRBD2 matches at 7 bases. With 0 bases clipped from V and 6 bases from J, the junction kept 11 bases outside the gene matches. Germline CDR1 reads MDHEN; CDR2 reads SYDVKM. CDR3 size: 16 residues. The CDR3 spells CASSLWWAGEGGEQYF. The CDR3 DNA is TGTGCCAGCAGTTTATGGTGGGCGGGAGAGGGTGGCGAGCAGTACTTC. Full variable domain (remainder filled in from reference TRBV28 and TRBJ2-7): DVKVTQSSRYLVKRTGEKVFLECVQDMDHENMFWYRQDPGLGLRLIYFSYDVKMKEKGDIPEGYSVSREKKERFSLILESASTNQTSMYLCASSLWWAGEGGEQYFGPGTRLTVT.

The chain recombines TRBV30 with TRBJ1-2, with unresolved D. V was trimmed by 3 bases and J by 8 bases, leaving 13 bases between them. Germline values: CDR1 GTSNPN, CDR2 SVGIG (reference sequence). The CDR3 loop spans 12 amino acids. Written as DNA, the CDR3 is TGTGCCTGGAGGGGCCTTCTTCAGGGCTACACCTTC. Translated: CAWRGLLQGYTF.

The genes are TRBV28 and TRBJ2-7; 8 bases match TRBD1. CDR3 length equals 16 residues. The germline V gene encodes CDR1 MDHEN and CDR2 SYDVKM. The V segment lost 5 bases and the J segment 2 bases; nucleotides outside the gene matches: 11. As DNA, the CDR3 is TGTGCCAGCAGTCTCGACCTAGGACAGGGCACCTACGAGCAGTACTTC. Protein product: CASSLDLGQGTYEQYF.

The V gene is TRBV19, the J gene TRBJ1-6; 11 positions match TRBD1. The germline gives CDR1 LNHDA, CDR2 SQIVND (reference sequence). Unmatched junction bases numbered 12, after V lost 4 bases and J lost 7 bases. This CDR3 comprises 18 residues. The CDR3 here is CASSKEGQGVVFNSPLHF. DNA for the CDR3: TGTGCCAGTAGTAAGGAGGGACAGGGGGTTGTATTCAATTCACCCCTCCACTTT. Full variable domain (remainder filled in from reference TRBV19 and TRBJ1-6): DGGITQSPKYLFRKEGQNVTLSCEQNLNHDAMYWYRQDPGQGLRLIYYSQIVNDFQKGDIAEGYSVSREKKESFPLTVTSAQKNPTAFYLCASSKEGQGVVFNSPLHFGNGTRLTVT.

This clone has only one observation. This chain uses TRBV2 with TRBJ2-7; 8 bases map to TRBD2. The CDR3 runs to 17 residues. The J segment lost 0 bases and the V segment lost 8 bases, leaving 15 bases of the junction unmatched. Germline V gene sequence: CDR1 SNHLY, CDR2 FYNNEI. CDR3 sequence reads: CASPPGLGRGGSYEQYF. The CDR3 nucleotides read TGTGCCAGCCCCCCGGGACTAGGTAGGGGAGGCTCCTACGAGCAGTACTTC. Looking up the rest from reference TRBV2 and TRBJ2-7 gives the full variable domain: EPEVTQTPSHQVTQMGQEVILRCVPISNHLYFYWYRQILGQKVEFLVSFYNNEISEKSEIFDDQFSVERPDGSNFTLKIRSTKLEDSAMYFCASPPGLGRGGSYEQYFGPGTRLTVT.

The chain couples TRBV2 to TRBJ1-1; TRBD1 is a possible D gene (5 bases). The CDR3 contains 10 residues. Germline V gene sequence: CDR1 SNHLY, CDR2 FYNNEI. V was trimmed by 7 bases and J by 6 bases, leaving 6 bases between them. The CDR3 here is CASKGSEAFF. Written as DNA, the CDR3 is TGTGCCAGCAAGGGGTCTGAAGCTTTCTTT. The whole variable domain, remainder taken from reference TRBV2 and TRBJ1-1, is EPEVTQTPSHQVTQMGQEVILRCVPISNHLYFYWYRQILGQKVEFLVSFYNNEISEKSEIFDDQFSVERPDGSNFTLKIRSTKLEDSAMYFCASKGSEAFFGQGTRLTVV.

Only a few counts were recorded for this clone. V usage is TRBV9 and J usage is TRBJ1-2, with 7 nucleotides matching TRBD1. Unmatched junction bases numbered 7, after V lost 5 bases and J lost 0 bases. Looked up from germline, CDR1 is SGDLS and CDR2 is YYNGEE. CDR3 length equals 15 residues. DNA of the CDR3: TGTGCCAGCAGTTCAGTAGACAGGGCTAACTATGGCTACACCTTC. This sequence encodes CASSSVDRANYGYTF.

CDR3 region: CASFTFRGKGQPQHF. As DNA, the CDR3 is TGTGCCAGCTTCACGTTCAGGGGGAAGGGACAGCCCCAGCATTTT. The chain recombines TRBV18 with TRBJ1-5, with 7 nucleotides matching TRBD1. CDR3 length: 15 residues. V was pared by 7 bases and J by 7 bases, with 13 bases of the junction left unmatched. Germline values: CDR1 KGHSH, CDR2 LQKENI. Combining the CDR3 with reference TRBV18 and TRBJ1-5 gives the whole variable domain NAGVMQNPRHLVRRRGQEARLRCSPMKGHSHVYWYRQLPEEGLKFMVYLQKENIIDESGMPKERFSAEFPKEGPSILRIQQVVRGDSAAYFCASFTFRGKGQPQHFGDGTRLSIL.

This sequence joins TRBV10-3 and TRBJ1-2; D is ambiguous. Germline CDR1 ENHRY, CDR2 SYGVKD. Trimming took 0 bases from V and 4 from J, leaving 9 bases between them. CDR3 size: 14 residues. The CDR3 bases are TGTGCCATCAGTGAGTCTTGGACTCTCTATGGCTACACCTTC. Its translation is CAISESWTLYGYTF.

The chain is built from TRBV27 and TRBJ2-7; 9 bases line up with TRBD1. V dropped 4 bases and J dropped 3; count of bases not matched to a gene: 4. Germline V gives CDR1 MNHEY, CDR2 SMNVEV (reference sequence). The CDR3 is made up of 14 amino acids. CDR3 region: CASSSGQGFYEQYF. The CDR3 bases are TGTGCCAGCAGTTCGGGACAGGGATTCTACGAGCAGTACTTC.

V and J are TRBV7-6 and TRBJ1-4, with D possibly TRBD1 on 5 matching bases. CDR1 is SGHVS and CDR2 is FNYEAQ in the germline V gene. The CDR3 length is 19 residues. The ends were cut back, 0 bases at V and 5 bases at J, with 22 bases in the middle. CDR3 loop: CASSLAPLGVTGKNEKLFF. CDR3 bases: TGTGCCAGCAGCTTAGCCCCTCTTGGTGTAACAGGCAAAAATGAAAAACTGTTTTTT.

The sample holds a few counts of this clone. The genes are TRBV5-6 and TRBJ2-5, with TRBD1 matching over 9 bases. The DNA end lines up better with TRBJ2-7; the J call may be wrong. This CDR3 region has 15 residues. Germline CDR1 is SGHDT and CDR2 is YYEEEE. The CDR3 bases are TGTGCCAGCAGCTTGGCCCCGGGACAGGGCTACGAGCAGTACTTC. Residues: CASSLAPGQGYEQYF.

The V gene is TRBV27, the J gene TRBJ2-7, with a possible D match to TRBD2 (6 bases). Germline CDR1 and CDR2: MNHEY and SMNVEV (reference sequence). V was trimmed by 4 bases and J by 7 bases, leaving 23 bases between them. CDR3 length equals 16 residues. The CDR3 is CASSYVEGGTRFEQYF. The CDR3, as DNA: TGTGCCAGCAGTTATGTTGAGGGCGGGACCCGTTTTGAGCAGTACTTC.

The chain is built from TRBV6-5 and TRBJ1-6; tentative D call: TRBD1 (6 bases). There are 13 residues in the CDR3. Germline CDR1 reads MNHEY; CDR2 reads SVGAGI. The V end lost 8 bases, the J end lost 5 bases, and 10 bases lay between the germline ends. CDR3 residues: CASSQGHNSPLHF. As DNA, the CDR3 is TGTGCCAGCTCACAGGGTCATAATTCACCCCTCCACTTT.

This chain links TRBV5-1 with TRBJ1-5; 7 bases are a match to TRBD1. Germline trimming cut 4 bases from V and 5 bases from J; bases unmatched to any gene: 12. The CDR3 runs 16 residues. Germline V CDR1 and CDR2: SGHRS, YFSETQ. The DNA of the CDR3 is TGCGCCAGCAGCCCCGAACCAGACAGGGCTTATCAGCCCCAGCATTTT. It encodes CASSPEPDRAYQPQHF.